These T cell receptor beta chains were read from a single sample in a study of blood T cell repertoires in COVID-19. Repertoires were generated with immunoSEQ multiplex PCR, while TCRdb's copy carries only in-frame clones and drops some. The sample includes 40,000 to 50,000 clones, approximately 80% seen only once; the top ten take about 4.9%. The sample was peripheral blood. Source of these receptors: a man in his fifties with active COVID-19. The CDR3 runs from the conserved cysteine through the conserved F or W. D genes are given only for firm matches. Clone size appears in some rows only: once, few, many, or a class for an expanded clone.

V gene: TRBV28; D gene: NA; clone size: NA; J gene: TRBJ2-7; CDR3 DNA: TGTGCCAGCAGTCAGACCTACGAGCAGTACTTC; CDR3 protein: CASSQTYEQYF
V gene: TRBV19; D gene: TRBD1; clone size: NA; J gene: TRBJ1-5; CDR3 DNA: TGTGCCAGTAGTATTGGGACAGGGTGGGGCCAGCCCCAGCATTTT; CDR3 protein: CASSIGTGWGQPQHF
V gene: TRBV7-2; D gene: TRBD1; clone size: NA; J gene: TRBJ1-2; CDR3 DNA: TGTGCCAGCAGCTTACAGACAGGGCATAACTATGGCTACACCTTC; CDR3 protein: CASSLQTGHNYGYTF
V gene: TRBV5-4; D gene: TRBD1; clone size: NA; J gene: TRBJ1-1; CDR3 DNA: TGTGCCAGCAGCTCAAGACAGGGGGTGGGCACTGAAGCTTTCTTT; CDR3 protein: CASSSRQGVGTEAFF
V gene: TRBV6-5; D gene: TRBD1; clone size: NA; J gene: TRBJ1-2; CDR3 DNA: TGTGCCAGCACCGGACAGGGGGCGGGCTACACCTTC; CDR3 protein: CASTGQGAGYTF
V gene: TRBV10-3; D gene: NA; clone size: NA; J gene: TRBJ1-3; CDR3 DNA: TGTGCCATCAGTGAGTCACAGGGCCCTGGAAACACCATATATTTT; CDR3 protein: CAISESQGPGNTIYF
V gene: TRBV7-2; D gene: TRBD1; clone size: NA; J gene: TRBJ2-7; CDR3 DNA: TGTGCCAGCAGCTTGAGGGGGCGTACTACGGGCTACGAGCAGTACTTC; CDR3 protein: CASSLRGRTTGYEQYF
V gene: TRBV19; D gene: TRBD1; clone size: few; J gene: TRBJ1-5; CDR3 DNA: TGTGCCAGTAAATCGGGACAGGGCATTAGGGGCAATCAGCCCCAGCATTTT; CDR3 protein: CASKSGQGIRGNQPQHF
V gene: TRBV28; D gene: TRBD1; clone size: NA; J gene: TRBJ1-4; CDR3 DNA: TGTGCCAGCAGTTCGACAGGGGCGATTAATGAAAAACTGTTTTTT; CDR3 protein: CASSSTGAINEKLFF
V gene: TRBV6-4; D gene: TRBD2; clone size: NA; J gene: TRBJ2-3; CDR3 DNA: TGTGCCAGCAGCCCGGGAGGCCCCACAGATACGCAGTATTTT; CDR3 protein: CASSPGGPTDTQYF
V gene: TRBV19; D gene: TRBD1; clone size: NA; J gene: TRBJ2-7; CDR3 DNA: TGTGCCAGTAGTATAGGGACAGGGTCCCTTTCCTACGAGCAGTACTTC; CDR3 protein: CASSIGTGSLSYEQYF
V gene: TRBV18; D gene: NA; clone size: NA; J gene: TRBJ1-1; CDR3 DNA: TGTGCCAGCTCACCAAGGGCGTCGGGGGACACTGAAGCTTTCTTT; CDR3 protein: CASSPRASGDTEAFF
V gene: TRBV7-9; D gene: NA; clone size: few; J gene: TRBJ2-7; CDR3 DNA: TGTGCCAGCAGCCCAAACAGGGTGCAGTACTTC; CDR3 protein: CASSPNRVQYF
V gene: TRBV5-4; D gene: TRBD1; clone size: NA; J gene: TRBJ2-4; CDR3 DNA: TGTGCCAGCAGCTCAAGAACCACAGGGGGCCATTCATTC; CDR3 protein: CASSSRTTGGHSF
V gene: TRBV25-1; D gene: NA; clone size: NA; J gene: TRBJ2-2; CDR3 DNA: TGTGCCAGCAGTGCAGGCACCTTGACCGGGGAGCTGTTTTTT; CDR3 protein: CASSAGTLTGELFF